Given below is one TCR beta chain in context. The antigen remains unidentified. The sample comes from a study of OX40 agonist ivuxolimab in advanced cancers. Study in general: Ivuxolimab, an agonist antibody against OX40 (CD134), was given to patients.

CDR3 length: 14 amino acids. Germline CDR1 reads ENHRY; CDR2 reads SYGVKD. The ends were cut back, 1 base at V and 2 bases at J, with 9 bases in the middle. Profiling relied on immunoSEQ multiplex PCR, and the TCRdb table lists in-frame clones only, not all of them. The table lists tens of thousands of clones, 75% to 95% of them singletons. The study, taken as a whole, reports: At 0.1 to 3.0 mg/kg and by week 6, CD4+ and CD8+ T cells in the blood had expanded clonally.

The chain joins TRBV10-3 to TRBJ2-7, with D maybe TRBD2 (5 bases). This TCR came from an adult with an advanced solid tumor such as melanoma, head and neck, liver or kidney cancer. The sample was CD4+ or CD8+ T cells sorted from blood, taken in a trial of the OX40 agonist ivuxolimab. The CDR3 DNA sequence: TGTGCCATCAGTGAGTTCCTCGGGGCCTACGAGCAGTACTTC. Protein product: CAISEFLGAYEQYF.